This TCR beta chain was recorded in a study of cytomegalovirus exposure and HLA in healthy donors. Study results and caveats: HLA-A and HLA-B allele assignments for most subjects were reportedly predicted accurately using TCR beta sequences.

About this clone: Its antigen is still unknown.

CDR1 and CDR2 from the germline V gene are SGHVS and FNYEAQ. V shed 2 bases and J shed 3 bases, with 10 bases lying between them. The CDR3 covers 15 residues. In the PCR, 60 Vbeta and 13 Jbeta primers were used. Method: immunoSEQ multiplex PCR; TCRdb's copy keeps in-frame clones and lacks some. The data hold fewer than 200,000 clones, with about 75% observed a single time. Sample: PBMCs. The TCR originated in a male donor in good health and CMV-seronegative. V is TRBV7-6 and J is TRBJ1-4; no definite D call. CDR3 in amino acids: CASSLNARANEKLFF. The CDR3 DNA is TGTGCCAGCAGCTTAAACGCCCGGGCTAATGAAAAACTGTTTTTT.